A single sample is the source of the 25 T cell receptor beta chains below, sequenced in a study of blood T cell repertoires in COVID-19. Repertoires were generated with immunoSEQ multiplex PCR, while TCRdb's copy carries only in-frame clones and drops some. The repertoire has under 300,000 clones, about 88% of them found once; the top ten carry around 2%. Material for sequencing was PBMCs or T cells enriched from blood (not recorded which). The receptors stem from a woman aged 60-75 years in a cohort exposed to, infected with or recovered from COVID-19 (not recorded which).

V gene TRBV29-1 combines with J gene TRBJ2-4; TRBD1 aligns across 10 bases. The CDR3 spans 12 residues. From germline, CDR1 is SQVTM and CDR2 ANQGSEA. Losses at the gene ends were 7 bases for V and 7 bases for J; bases not matched to a gene: 4. CDR3 in DNA: TGCAGCGCAGGGACAGGGGTGAACATTCAGTACTTC. Amino acid sequence: CSAGTGVNIQYF.

V gene TRBV27 combines with J gene TRBJ1-2; D remains ambiguous. CDR1 MNHEY and CDR2 SMNVEV come from the germline V gene (reference sequence). The CDR3 totals 11 residues. Between the trimmed V and J ends, which lost 4 bases and 5 bases, there was a span of 5 bases. DNA of the CDR3: TGTGCCAGCAGTTCAGGTTATGGCTACACCTTC. Its protein is CASSSGYGYTF.

V and J are TRBV4-1 and TRBJ2-7; 8 nucleotides match TRBD2. The CDR3 loop spans 16 amino acids. V was clipped by 0 bases and J by 2 bases; unmatched bases: 6. Germline-derived CDR1 and CDR2 are MGHRA and YSYEKL. The CDR3 protein is CASSQEIAGLTYEQYF. CDR3 DNA sequence: TGCGCCAGCAGCCAAGAGATAGCGGGACTAACCTACGAGCAGTACTTC.

The chain has TRBV18 and TRBJ1-1; D is uncertain. Trimming shortened V by 8 bases and J by 2 bases, and 6 bases separated the two germline ends. The germline gives CDR1 KGHSH, CDR2 LQKENI. The CDR3 has 11 amino acids. DNA for the CDR3: TGTGCCAGCCGGACTAACACTGAAGCTTTCTTT. Translated, it gives CASRTNTEAFF.

The chain combines TRBV27 with TRBJ1-2; no firm D call. The CDR3 sequence is 14 residues long. Germline CDR1 and CDR2: MNHEY and SMNVEV (reference sequence). V was shortened by 0 bases and J by 8 bases, with 13 bases between the two germline ends. The CDR3 nucleotides are TGTGCCAGCAGTTTATCTCGGGGAAAGGGCGGCTACACCTTC. Protein: CASSLSRGKGGYTF.

The chain combines TRBV27 with TRBJ1-2, with D tentatively TRBD1 (5 bases). Per germline, CDR1 MNHEY and CDR2 SMNVEV (reference sequence). V dropped 0 bases and J dropped 7 bases, with 15 bases sitting between them. The CDR3 has 15 residues. The CDR3 loop is CASSLSPGVGIGYTF. CDR3 bases: TGTGCCAGCAGTTTATCCCCGGGGGTGGGTATTGGCTACACCTTC.

The genes are TRBV9 and TRBJ1-1, with 10 positions matching TRBD1. The CDR3 covers 14 residues. Germline V gives CDR1 SGDLS, CDR2 YYNGEE. Germline trimming cut 2 bases from V and 5 bases from J; bases unmatched to any gene: 3. The CDR3: CASSVTGGITEAFF. The CDR3, as DNA: TGTGCCAGCAGCGTGACAGGGGGCATAACTGAAGCTTTCTTT.

The V call is TRBV9, the J call TRBJ1-3; D gene ambiguous. The CDR3 loop spans 16 amino acids. V lost 0 bases, J lost 0 bases, and 10 bases lay in between. In germline, CDR1 is SGDLS, CDR2 YYNGEE. CDR3 in DNA: TGTGCCAGCAGCGTAGCGCCGCCCAGCTCTGGAAACACCATATATTTT. Its protein product is CASSVAPPSSGNTIYF.

This chain joins TRBV28 and TRBJ1-3; TRBD1 aligns across 8 bases. Germline CDR1 reads MDHEN; CDR2 reads SYDVKM. Germline trimming cut 6 bases from V and 2 bases from J; bases unmatched to any gene: 3. The CDR3 is made up of 14 amino acids. The CDR3, as DNA: TGTGCCAGCAGCCGGACAGGGACTGGAAACACCATATATTTT. Translation: CASSRTGTGNTIYF. Filled out from reference TRBV28 and TRBJ1-3, the complete variable domain reads DVKVTQSSRYLVKRTGEKVFLECVQDMDHENMFWYRQDPGLGLRLIYFSYDVKMKEKGDIPEGYSVSREKKERFSLILESASTNQTSMYLCASSRTGTGNTIYFGEGSWLTVV.

The V and J genes are TRBV9 and TRBJ1-6; a possible D gene is TRBD1 (5 bases). The ends were cut back, 6 bases at V and 6 bases at J, with 10 bases in the middle. CDR1 SGDLS and CDR2 YYNGEE come from the germline V gene. The CDR3 sequence is 13 residues long. The CDR3 nucleotides are TGTGCCAGCACGGGGGGAATTAATTCACCCCTCCACTTT. It translates to CASTGGINSPLHF.

This rearrangement joins TRBV6-6 to TRBJ2-1, with TRBD2 as a possible D gene (5 bases). The germline V gene has CDR1 MNHNY and CDR2 SVGAGI (reference sequence). This CDR3 spans 18 amino acids. Trimming shortened V by 5 bases and J by 9 bases, and 29 bases separated the two germline ends. CDR3 in DNA: TGTGCCAGCAGTCCCCCGTCGTCGCTTTCCGGAGGACTTGGTGAGCAGTTCTTC. Translation: CASSPPSSLSGGLGEQFF.

The CDR3 sequence is CASGRTGLSEKLFF. CDR3 DNA sequence: TGTGCCAGCGGCCGCACGGGGTTGAGTGAAAAACTGTTTTTT. The genes are TRBV11-2 and TRBJ1-4; D uncertain. Germline loops: CDR1 SGHAT, CDR2 FQNNGV. Trimming took off 8 bases at V and 7 bases at J, with 17 bases between the two ends. The CDR3 has 14 amino acids.

The rearrangement joins TRBV5-4 to TRBJ1-6; a possible D gene is TRBD1 (5 bases). Trimming took 0 bases from V and 0 from J, leaving 10 bases between them. The germline gives CDR1 SGHNT, CDR2 YYREEE (reference sequence). This CDR3 region has 17 residues. The CDR3 nucleotides read TGTGCCAGCAGCTTGGCGGGGGTGGGCTCCTATAATTCACCCCTCCACTTT. Amino acid sequence: CASSLAGVGSYNSPLHF.

This chain connects TRBV5-1 to TRBJ2-1; 12 bases are a match to TRBD2. The junction had 18 bases not matched to a gene; V was cut back by 4 bases and J by 7 bases. Germline loops: CDR1 SGHRS, CDR2 YFSETQ. The CDR3 is 19 residues long. The CDR3: CASSRGTSGPLGAYNEQFF. The CDR3 nucleotides are TGCGCCAGCAGCCGCGGGACTAGCGGGCCCTTGGGGGCGTATAATGAGCAGTTCTTC.

The chain uses TRBV2 and TRBJ1-5; D ambiguous. CDR3 length: 13 amino acids. V was cut by 4 bases and J by 4 bases, with 8 bases left in between. The V gene's germline CDR1 is SNHLY and CDR2 FYNNEI. The CDR3 region has the DNA TGTGCCAGCAGTGTTGGCTTAAATCAGCCCCAGCATTTT. It translates to CASSVGLNQPQHF.

The chain is built from TRBV10-3 and TRBJ2-7; 10 nucleotides line up with TRBD2. Germline V gene data show CDR1 as ENHRY and CDR2 as SYGVKD. The V gene end was trimmed by 2 bases and the J gene end by 0 bases; junction bases not matched to a gene: 1. The CDR3 loop spans 15 amino acids. CDR3 in DNA: TGTGCCATCAGTGAGACTAGCGGGATCTCCTACGAGCAGTACTTC. Its protein is CAISETSGISYEQYF.

The chain joins TRBV10-3 to TRBJ1-6; TRBD1 is a possible D gene (6 bases). The CDR3 loop spans 13 amino acids. Germline loops: CDR1 ENHRY, CDR2 SYGVKD. CDR3 protein: CATRQDPNSPLHF. The CDR3 DNA reads as TGTGCTACTCGACAGGATCCTAATTCACCCCTCCACTTT.

This chain connects TRBV10-2 to TRBJ2-3; TRBD2 aligns across 7 bases. The V and J ends lost 2 bases and 3 bases, in that order; junction bases with no gene match: 5. Germline values: CDR1 WSHSY, CDR2 SAAADI. The CDR3 runs 15 residues. CDR3 coding DNA: TGCGCCAGCAGTGAGGGCGGGAGAAAGACAGATACGCAGTATTTT. It is translated as CASSEGGRKTDTQYF.

The chain joins TRBV3-1 (or the pseudogene TRBV3-2) to TRBJ1-6, with D possibly TRBD1 on 6 matching bases. Germline CDR1 LGHDT, CDR2 YNNKEL (reference sequence). The CDR3 has 16 residues. The V end was cut by 0 bases, the J end by 7 bases, with 13 bases between. The chain's CDR3 is CASSQDTPRGNSPLHF. The CDR3 DNA follows: TGTGCCAGCAGCCAAGATACCCCGAGGGGGAATTCACCCCTCCACTTT.

This clone was counted once. CDR3 in DNA: TGTGCCAGTAGTGGGCAGGGCAACACTGAAGCTTTCTTT. Translated: CASSGQGNTEAFF. The chain combines TRBV19 with TRBJ1-1, with a tentative D call TRBD1 (5 bases). Germline assignment: CDR1 LNHDA and CDR2 SQIVND (reference sequence). The CDR3 totals 13 residues. Trimming left V 5 bases short and J 2 bases short, with 9 bases between.

In regard to this clone: Other DNA sequences from this sample encode an identical CDR3 as well. The chain combines TRBV5-1 with TRBJ2-5; D not certain. The germline V gene encodes CDR1 SGHRS and CDR2 YFSETQ. The CDR3 covers 12 residues. Deletions cut 7 bases from V and 3 bases from J, with 10 bases between. Here the CDR3 reads CASSTSEETQYF. The CDR3 DNA follows: TGCGCCAGCTCGACATCAGAAGAGACCCAGTACTTC.

The J gene is TRBJ2-3, the V gene TRBV28; 7 bases agree with TRBD2. J was trimmed by 1 base and V by 0 bases; bases with no gene match: 4. Germline lookup yields CDR1 MDHEN and CDR2 SYDVKM. This CDR3 region has 16 residues. CDR3: CASSLWAGVGTDTQYF. CDR3 in DNA: TGTGCCAGCAGTTTATGGGCGGGAGTGGGCACAGATACGCAGTATTTT.

The chain links TRBV14 to TRBJ1-5; the D gene is possibly TRBD1 (5 bases). This CDR3 is built from 14 residues. Trimming stripped 3 bases from V and 6 bases from J, with 12 bases between. CDR1 and CDR2 from the germline V gene are SGHDN and FVKESK. CDR3 in DNA: TGTGCCAGCAGCCACTCAGGGTTCGGTCAGCCCCAGCATTTT. Translation gives CASSHSGFGQPQHF.

This chain links TRBV14 with TRBJ1-2, with TRBD1 matching over 7 bases. V was pared by 4 bases and J by 0 bases, with 8 bases of the junction left unmatched. This CDR3 is built from 16 residues. The germline CDR1 and CDR2 sequences are SGHDN and FVKESK. The CDR3 loop reads CASSRAQGKANYGYTF. As DNA, the CDR3 is TGTGCCAGCAGCCGAGCACAGGGGAAAGCTAACTATGGCTACACCTTC.

CDR3 region: CASSPLGAQDRSQETQYF. The CDR3 DNA reads TGTGCCAGCAGCCCCCTAGGGGCCCAAGACAGGTCCCAAGAGACCCAGTACTTC. The J gene is TRBJ2-5, the V gene TRBV21-1; the D segment call TRBD1 is taken from the table without a DNA check. TRBV21-1 is a pseudogene segment. This CDR3 spans 18 amino acids.